One sample yielded the 24 T cell receptor beta chains listed below, sequenced in a study of CD8+ T cells in alopecia areata (dated by TCRdb to the late 2010s). The time point label, read with the paper, signifies: around 26 weeks on oral tofacitinib. The treatment or condition tag for this specimen amounts to: oral pan-JAK inhibitor, 5-10 mg twice daily. Library generation was performed with the immunoSEQ multiplex PCR assay. RNA was extracted from all samples and reverse transcribed into cDNA, which served as template for TCR sequencing. As stored in TCRdb, this immuneACCESS dataset retains in-frame rearrangements with V and J assigned. A fraction of the clones does not appear; measured against another copy, unresolved V genes explain less than half of the discrepancy, and the remainder lacks a known reason. The sample includes about 110,000 clones, with around 50% observed a single time. The ten largest make up more than 9% of the sample.

The source was CD8+ T cells sorted from blood, collected at week 24, from a patient treated with tofacitinib. The source is a human donor with alopecia areata.

DNA of the CDR3: TGTGCCAGCAACGAACAAAGGAACACTGAAGCTTTCTTT. Translating it yields CASNEQRNTEAFF. This rearrangement joins TRBV7-8 to TRBJ1-1; no definite D call. The CDR3 has 13 residues. V was shortened by 7 bases and J by 1 base, with 10 bases between the two germline ends. Germline-derived CDR1 and CDR2 are SGHVS and FQNEAQ. Filled out from reference TRBV7-8 and TRBJ1-1, the complete variable domain reads GAGVSQSPRYKVAKRGQDVALRCDPISGHVSLFWYQQALGQGPEFLTYFQNEAQLDKSGLPSDRFFAERPEGSVSTLKIQRTQQEDSAVYLCASNEQRNTEAFFGQGTRLTVV.

The chain combines TRBV7-8 with TRBJ2-7, with D possibly being TRBD1 (6 bases). The germline gives CDR1 SGHVS, CDR2 FQNEAQ. Deletions cut 5 bases from V and 7 bases from J, with 15 bases between. The CDR3 is made up of 13 amino acids. The CDR3 loop is CASSPEQGREQYF. CDR3 in DNA: TGTGCCAGCAGCCCTGAACAGGGCAGAGAGCAGTACTTC.

The chain has TRBV30 and TRBJ2-1; 10 bases line up with TRBD2. V gave up 3 bases and J gave up 7 bases; unmatched junction bases: 9. This CDR3 region has 15 residues. Germline assignment: CDR1 GTSNPN and CDR2 SVGIG (reference sequence). This CDR3 is CAWRRLAGGGNEQFF. The DNA for the CDR3 is TGTGCCTGGAGGCGGTTAGCGGGGGGAGGAAATGAGCAGTTCTTC.

The chain couples TRBV7-9 to TRBJ2-1; the D is unclear. Trimming took off 5 bases at V and 3 bases at J, with 8 bases between the two ends. The CDR3 totals 13 residues. In germline, CDR1 is SEHNR, CDR2 FQNEAQ (reference sequence). The CDR3 DNA reads TGTGCCAGCAGCCCTTTCAGCTACAATGAGCAGTTCTTC. It encodes CASSPFSYNEQFF.

The chain is built from TRBV11-2 and TRBJ2-2; D is undetermined. Deletions cut 5 bases from V and 3 bases from J, with 16 bases between. This CDR3 contains 16 residues. Per the germline V gene, CDR1 is SGHAT and CDR2 is FQNNGV. This chain's CDR3 is CASSARVLGHTGELFF. The CDR3 bases are TGTGCCAGCAGCGCCCGGGTTTTAGGACACACCGGGGAGCTGTTTTTT.

The chain couples TRBV2 to TRBJ1-1; a weak D match, TRBD1 (5 bases). The CDR3 is made up of 12 amino acids. Germline values: CDR1 SNHLY, CDR2 FYNNEI. V lost 7 bases and J lost 4, with 10 bases in between. The CDR3 sequence is CASNQGGTEAFF. CDR3 coding DNA: TGTGCCAGCAATCAGGGAGGCACTGAAGCTTTCTTT.

The V and J genes are TRBV5-8 and TRBJ1-6, with D hard to call. CDR1 and CDR2 from the germline V gene are SGHTS and YDEGEE. The CDR3 contains 14 residues. Trimming shortened V by 1 base and J by 7 bases, and 9 bases separated the two germline ends. The DNA for the CDR3 is TGTGCCAGCAGCTTGATCGGTCTGAATTCACCCCTCCACTTT. Translating it yields CASSLIGLNSPLHF.

This clone was seen only a few times. The CDR3 nucleotides read TGTGCCAGCAGTTACTCGGCTCAGCCCCAGCATTTT. It specifies CASSYSAQPQHF. The chain employs TRBV6-6 and TRBJ1-5; D is uncertain. V was pared by 0 bases and J by 6 bases, with 3 bases between. There are 12 residues in the CDR3. Germline V gene lookup returns CDR1 MNHNY and CDR2 SVGAGI (reference sequence).

The chain has TRBV5-6 and TRBJ2-7, with D possibly TRBD1 on 5 matching bases. V was trimmed by 3 bases and J by 5 bases, leaving 9 bases between them. Germline CDR1 and CDR2: SGHDT and YYEEEE. The CDR3 has 12 amino acids. This CDR3 is CASSYQGNEQYF. CDR3 nucleotide sequence: TGTGCCAGCAGCTACCAGGGAAACGAGCAGTACTTC. Based on the CDR3 plus reference TRBV5-6 and TRBJ2-7, the full variable domain is DAGVTQSPTHLIKTRGQQVTLRCSPKSGHDTVSWYQQALGQGPQFIFQYYEEEERQRGNFPDRFSGHQFPNYSSELNVNALLLGDSALYLCASSYQGNEQYFGPGTRLTVT.

CDR3 sequence (DNA): TGCAGCGCCGAGCTGGGCTACGAGCAGTACTTC. Translating gives CSAELGYEQYF. This chain uses TRBV29-1 with TRBJ2-7; no reliable D call. The germline CDR1 and CDR2 sequences are SQVTM and ANQGSEA. The CDR3 is 11 residues long. V lost 7 bases and J 3 bases, leaving 10 bases between the germline ends.

This clone was recorded a few times. The chain uses TRBV7-2 and TRBJ1-1; D is uncertain. CDR3 length: 14 residues. Trimming pared 4 bases from V and 1 base from J, leaving 10 bases between. Germline-derived CDR1 and CDR2 are SGHTA and FQGNSA. This CDR3 reads CASSYKNRNTEAFF. The CDR3 DNA is TGTGCCAGCAGCTATAAGAACAGGAACACTGAAGCTTTCTTT.

The CDR3 DNA follows: TGTGCCAGCACTGGGGGATGGGACTACGAGCAGTACTTC. Translating gives CASTGGWDYEQYF. The chain joins TRBV5-6 to TRBJ2-7; D possibly uses TRBD1 or TRBD2 (5 bases each). Germline lookup yields CDR1 SGHDT and CDR2 YYEEEE. Trimming shortened V by 6 bases and J by 3 bases, and 13 bases separated the two germline ends. The CDR3 is 13 amino acids.

The CDR3 is CASSRGLVYEQYF. For the CDR3, the DNA is TGTGCCAGCAGTAGGGGGTTGGTCTACGAGCAGTACTTC. The chain carries TRBV4-2 and TRBJ2-7; the D gene is possibly TRBD1 (6 bases). Germline lookup yields CDR1 LGHNA and CDR2 YNFKEQ. There are 13 residues in the CDR3. Between the trimmed V and J ends, which lost 6 bases and 3 bases, there was a span of 12 bases.

The chain uses TRBV27 and TRBJ1-2; D gene uncertain. Germline CDR1 reads MNHEY; CDR2 reads SMNVEV (reference sequence). V dropped 1 base and J dropped 4 bases, with 10 bases sitting between them. This CDR3 contains 14 residues. CDR3 nucleotide sequence: TGTGCCAGCAGTTTATTTATGGGGTCCTATGGCTACACCTTC. It yields the protein CASSLFMGSYGYTF.

The CDR3 DNA is TGTGCCAGCAGCCCCGAGGGGCGATCCACTGAAGCTTTCTTT. Protein: CASSPEGRSTEAFF. The chain couples TRBV5-6 to TRBJ1-1, with D perhaps matching TRBD1 (5 bases). The germline V gene has CDR1 SGHDT and CDR2 YYEEEE. With 4 bases removed from V and 4 bases from J, the gap between germline ends came to 14 bases. CDR3 length: 14 amino acids.

The CDR3 sequence is CASSLQLAGGLEQYF. The CDR3 DNA reads TGTGCCAGCAGCTTACAGCTAGCGGGGGGGCTCGAGCAGTACTTC. The chain combines TRBV7-8 with TRBJ2-7; 12 bases agree with TRBD2. This CDR3 comprises 15 residues. Trimming took 2 bases from V and 6 from J; bases not matched to a gene: 5. Germline CDR1 SGHVS, CDR2 FQNEAQ.

The rearrangement links TRBV13 to TRBJ1-2; D is perhaps TRBD1 (6 bases). V was trimmed by 4 bases and J by 6 bases, leaving 18 bases between them. The CDR3 spans 15 residues. CDR1 is PRHDT, CDR2 FYEKMQ, per germline (reference sequence). CDR3 residues: CASSYRTDPGDGYTF. For the CDR3, the DNA is TGTGCCAGCAGCTACAGGACAGACCCAGGGGATGGCTACACCTTC.

The chain employs TRBV4-3 and TRBJ2-2; D unresolved. Per germline, CDR1 LGHNA and CDR2 YSLEER. Between the trimmed V and J ends, which lost 0 bases and 6 bases, there was a span of 5 bases. This CDR3 spans 13 amino acids. CDR3 amino acids: CASSQDLAGELFF. CDR3 sequence (DNA): TGCGCCAGCAGCCAAGACCTGGCCGGGGAGCTGTTTTTT.

The chain employs TRBV29-1 and TRBJ2-7, with TRBD1 as a possible D gene (6 bases). V was shortened by 1 base and J by 7 bases, with 23 bases between the two germline ends. The CDR3 is made up of 16 amino acids. Per the germline V gene, CDR1 is SQVTM and CDR2 is ANQGSEA. CDR3 residues: CSVEALGTNSPVEQYF. The CDR3 nucleotides are TGCAGCGTTGAAGCACTCGGGACAAACTCCCCCGTGGAGCAGTACTTC.

This clone was counted a few times. The sample has other DNA sequences that encode this CDR3 too. V usage is TRBV5-6 and J usage is TRBJ2-1, with D maybe TRBD2 (5 bases). Trimming removed 6 bases at V and 8 bases at J, with 12 bases between. This CDR3 is 12 amino acids long. In germline, CDR1 is SGHDT, CDR2 YYEEEE. The CDR3 nucleotides read TGTGCCAGCACGGTTCCCGGGGATGAGCAGTTCTTC. Protein product: CASTVPGDEQFF.

In this sample, this clone turned up a few times. The rearrangement uses TRBV30 and TRBJ2-7, with D possibly being TRBD1 (5 bases). Per the germline V gene, CDR1 is GTSNPN and CDR2 is SVGIG (reference sequence). The CDR3 runs to 17 residues. Trimming stripped 3 bases from V and 4 bases from J, with 25 bases between. The CDR3 DNA reads as TGTGCCTGGAGGGAATCCCCCCGACAGAACATCCCTTACGAGCAGTACTTC. As protein: CAWRESPRQNIPYEQYF.

This chain joins TRBV30 and TRBJ1-1; TRBD1 matches 10 bases. V was clipped by 0 bases and J by 2 bases; unmatched bases: 3. Germline CDR1 reads GTSNPN; CDR2 reads SVGIG (reference sequence). This CDR3 spans 15 amino acids. This chain's CDR3 is CAWSVETGGNTEAFF. The CDR3 DNA sequence: TGTGCCTGGAGTGTCGAGACAGGGGGCAACACTGAAGCTTTCTTT.

The chain combines TRBV7-3 with TRBJ1-1; D is unclear. This CDR3 has 13 amino acids. In germline, CDR1 is SGHTA, CDR2 FQGTGA. V lost 2 bases, J lost 4 bases, and 8 bases lay in between. The DNA of the CDR3 is TGTGCCAGCAGCTTAGGCGGAGGCACTGAAGCTTTCTTT. Amino acids: CASSLGGGTEAFF.

This clone has a handful of counts. The CDR3 here is CASSLTGFPLPLHF. The CDR3 DNA sequence: TGTGCCAGCAGCCTGACAGGGTTCCCCCTGCCCCTCCACTTT. V gene TRBV27 combines with J gene TRBJ1-6; the match to TRBD1 covers 7 bases. From germline, CDR1 is MNHEY and CDR2 SMNVEV (reference sequence). J was trimmed by 13 bases and V by 6 bases; bases with no gene match: 12. The CDR3 runs 14 residues.